This T cell receptor (beta chain) emerged from a study of beta chain features in type 1 diabetes. Overall study: The number of sorted cells examined across all samples was some 99,000,000.

Reverse transcribing all isolated RNA meant expressed TCRB transcripts were sequenced. Data came from immunoSEQ multiplex PCR; TCRdb stores just in-frame clones and leaves some out. Altogether some 700,000 clones are present, 13% being singletons, with the ten largest covering less than 0.025%. General study points: There was a possibility that cDNA sequencing over-represented cells with high TCR expression. TCRB CDR3 length was moderately but significantly reduced in all four CD4+ subsets of Type 1 diabetes patients. Patients with type 1 diabetes showed fewer VDJ junction insertions and more deletions.

Trimming pared 0 bases from V and 1 base from J, leaving 10 bases between. The CDR3 sequence is 15 residues long. Germline-derived CDR1 and CDR2 are SGHRS and YFSETQ. As to this clone: No antigen is known for it.

Every sorted population was more than 98% pure. The chain carries TRBV5-1 and TRBJ1-1, with D possibly TRBD1 on 6 matching bases. The sequence was obtained from a man aged 18 to 30 with type 1 diabetes. The sequencing input was naive CD4+ T cells from blood. The CDR3 loop is CASSLVSGANTEAFF. Here the CDR3 DNA reads TGCGCCAGCAGCTTGGTCTCGGGGGCGAACACTGAAGCTTTCTTT.